This T cell receptor beta chain appears in the sequencing data of a study of blood T cell repertoires in COVID-19. As handled by the study authors: Reference gene primer amplification in the assay estimated nucleated cell counts. Clones were sequenced by immunoSEQ multiplex PCR, and TCRdb holds only the in-frame ones, with some missing. The V and J calls and clone size are taken from that table; D and trimming were inferred from the DNA. The sample has tens of thousands of clones, approximately 82% seen once. This receptor was identified in a human donor in a cohort sampled during active COVID-19. The sequencing input was peripheral blood.

The chain's CDR3 is CASSQGGRPIYNSPLHF. The CDR3 DNA reads as TGCGCCAGCAGCCAGGGGGGACGGCCAATCTATAATTCACCCCTCCACTTT. V usage is TRBV4-1 and J usage is TRBJ1-6; D may be TRBD1 (5 bases). Trimming pared 3 bases from V and 3 bases from J, leaving 15 bases between. Germline V lookup: CDR1 MGHRA, CDR2 YSYEKL. The length of the CDR3 is 17 residues.